The 16 T cell receptor beta chains below come from one sample, sequenced in a study of Ad26.COV2.S vaccination and SARS-CoV-2 variants. Treatment indicated: 19 received Ad26.COV2.S at low or high dose, single or two shots; several received placebo; per-sample allocation not given. Samples were taken on day 63 after the first vaccine or placebo injection. Some clones are missing from TCRdb's copy, which holds only in-frame ones; the method was immunoSEQ multiplex PCR. This table has 300,000 to 400,000 clones, 70% to 90% appearing once. The sample was peripheral blood, taken in a trial of Ad26.COV2.S vaccine versus placebo. The origin of the receptors is a person aged 18-65 years who received the Ad26.COV2.S COVID-19 vaccine or a placebo.

The chain is built from TRBV7-9 and TRBJ2-1; D might be TRBD1 (5 bases). The CDR3 covers 13 residues. The germline V and J ends were trimmed by 8 bases and 0 bases, with 8 bases remaining between them. The germline V gene has CDR1 SEHNR and CDR2 FQNEAQ (reference sequence). The CDR3 coding sequence is TGTGCCAGCGACAGCATCTCCTACAATGAGCAGTTCTTC. This gives the protein CASDSISYNEQFF.

This clone was picked up many times. The chain couples TRBV5-4 to TRBJ1-4; D is unclear. The CDR3 length is 15 residues. The V gene lost 0 bases and the J gene lost 0 bases, with 6 bases spanning the gap. CDR1 and CDR2 from the germline V gene are SGHNT and YYREEE (reference sequence). CDR3 sequence (DNA): TGTGCCAGCAGCTTGGAGGCAGCAACTAATGAAAAACTGTTTTTT. Translating it yields CASSLEAATNEKLFF.

The rearrangement joins TRBV6-5 to TRBJ2-3; no definite D call. V lost 2 bases and J 1 base, leaving 7 bases between the germline ends. The CDR3 runs 14 residues. Per the germline V gene, CDR1 is MNHEY and CDR2 is SVGAGI. The CDR3 here is CASSYDWGTDTQYF. In DNA, the CDR3 is TGTGCCAGCAGTTACGATTGGGGCACAGATACGCAGTATTTT.

This chain connects TRBV27 to TRBJ1-5; 8 nucleotides match TRBD1. This CDR3 region has 15 residues. Germline CDR1 and CDR2: MNHEY and SMNVEV (reference sequence). Trimming took 6 bases from V and 6 from J; bases not matched to a gene: 10. DNA of the CDR3: TGTGCCAGCAGGAAGACAGGGGAGGTTCGTCAGCCCCAGCATTTT. Protein sequence: CASRKTGEVRQPQHF.

The genes are TRBV9 and TRBJ2-1, with D perhaps being TRBD1 or TRBD2 (5 bases each). The CDR3 is made up of 15 amino acids. V dropped 0 bases and J dropped 6 bases, with 13 bases sitting between them. Germline CDR1 SGDLS, CDR2 YYNGEE. CDR3 amino acids: CASSVDGGNFNEQFF. CDR3 in DNA: TGTGCCAGCAGCGTAGATGGGGGAAACTTCAATGAGCAGTTCTTC.

The chain is built from TRBV27 and TRBJ2-7; 7 bases line up with TRBD1. This CDR3 has 13 amino acids. Germline loops: CDR1 MNHEY, CDR2 SMNVEV (reference sequence). J gave up 9 bases and V 4 bases, and 9 bases lay outside the gene matches. The CDR3 loop reads CASSSRDRELQYF. In DNA form, the CDR3 reads TGTGCCAGCAGTTCCCGGGACAGAGAATTGCAGTACTTC.

The chain combines TRBV27 with TRBJ2-5, with 7 bases lining up with TRBD1. Per germline, CDR1 MNHEY and CDR2 SMNVEV (reference sequence). Trimming at V came to 5 bases and at J to 5 bases, leaving 8 bases not matched to a gene. The CDR3 runs to 14 residues. The CDR3 loop is CASSERGDSETQYF. The CDR3 DNA reads TGTGCCAGCAGTGAGAGAGGGGACAGCGAGACCCAGTACTTC.

This sequence joins TRBV12-5 and TRBJ2-7; 7 bases are shared with TRBD1. Germline CDR1 reads LGHNT; CDR2 reads FRNRAP. The length of the CDR3 is 19 residues. V shed 1 base, J shed 0 bases, and the junction held 15 bases outside the gene matches. As DNA, the CDR3 is TGTGCTAGTGGTTTGGGTCCAGGGGGACCAGGATACTACTCCTACGAGCAGTACTTC. Translating gives CASGLGPGGPGYYSYEQYF.

The rearrangement links TRBV18 to TRBJ2-7; D is uncertain. Looked up from germline, CDR1 is KGHSH and CDR2 is LQKENI. The CDR3 is 15 residues long. Deletions cut 6 bases from V and 4 bases from J, with 19 bases between. The CDR3 bases are TGTGCCAGCTCCCGTGTGGTAGTCGGGTGGTACGAGCAGTACTTC. Translating gives CASSRVVVGWYEQYF.

This chain connects TRBV6-1 to TRBJ1-5; no clear D gene. The CDR3 is made up of 14 amino acids. The germline CDR1 and CDR2 sequences are MNHNS and SASEGT. The V gene lost 3 bases and the J gene lost 1 base, with 7 bases spanning the gap. The CDR3 spells CASSDLPSNQPQHF. For the CDR3, the DNA is TGTGCCAGCAGTGATTTACCGAGCAATCAGCCCCAGCATTTT.

This clone was counted between two and nine times. This chain joins TRBV10-3 and TRBJ1-2, with D hard to call. Germline CDR1 ENHRY, CDR2 SYGVKD. Trimming shortened V by 6 bases and J by 1 base, and 12 bases separated the two germline ends. The CDR3 runs 14 residues. The CDR3 sequence is CAIRADRRNYGYTF. The CDR3, as DNA: TGTGCCATCAGGGCAGATAGACGTAACTATGGCTACACCTTC.

This sequence joins TRBV6-5 and TRBJ2-7, with 7 bases lining up with TRBD1. V was clipped by 0 bases and J by 4 bases; unmatched bases: 6. This CDR3 contains 15 residues. Germline CDR1 is MNHEY and CDR2 is SVGAGI. CDR3 DNA: TGTGCCAGCAGTTACTCCAGGGGGACACCTTACGAGCAGTACTTC. Translated: CASSYSRGTPYEQYF.

The rearrangement uses TRBV30 and TRBJ1-4; D is undetermined. The CDR3 sequence is 14 residues long. The V end lost 2 bases, the J end lost 5 bases, and 12 bases lay between the germline ends. Germline V CDR1 and CDR2: GTSNPN, SVGIG (reference sequence). The CDR3 bases are TGTGCCTGGAGTCCCGGGCCTCGGAATGAAAAACTGTTTTTT. Amino acids: CAWSPGPRNEKLFF.

The CDR3 sequence: CASTPPLGDEQYF. CDR3 bases: TGTGCCAGCACCCCTCCTCTGGGGGACGAGCAGTACTTC. The rearrangement joins TRBV11-2 to TRBJ2-7; the D call may be TRBD1 or TRBD2 (5 bases each). Trimming shortened V by 7 bases and J by 5 bases, and 15 bases separated the two germline ends. CDR1 and CDR2 (germline): SGHAT, FQNNGV. CDR3 length: 13 amino acids.

This sequence joins TRBV3-1 (or the pseudogene TRBV3-2) and TRBJ2-5; D gene unclear. V lost 4 bases, J lost 2 bases, and 5 bases lay in between. CDR1 LGHDT and CDR2 YNNKEL come from the germline V gene (reference sequence). The length of the CDR3 is 12 residues. For the CDR3, the DNA is TGTGCCAGCAGCCCCAGTCAAGAGACCCAGTACTTC. Protein product: CASSPSQETQYF.

The V and J genes are TRBV10-1 and TRBJ2-3; tentatively, D is TRBD1 (5 bases). Germline V gene data show CDR1 as WNHNN and CDR2 as SYGVQD (reference sequence). V shed 5 bases and J shed 4 bases, with 22 bases lying between them. This CDR3 region has 17 residues. CDR3 protein: CASSLGLTDMAPDTQYF. DNA for the CDR3: TGCGCCAGCAGTCTGGGCCTCACGGACATGGCCCCAGATACGCAGTATTTT.